The T cell receptor beta chain under discussion was sequenced for a study of CD8 T cells in ankylosing spondylitis. This clonotype was seen many times. In making TCR beta libraries, quantitative 5'-RACE with molecular barcodes was used. In TCRdb, the 5' RACE reads were re-called with MiXCR into one record per CDR3 protein. The sample has 30,000 to 45,000 distinct CDR3 sequences, 9.5% to 12% seen once. This sequence originates from a male donor with ankylosing spondylitis. The sample was synovial fluid, either unsorted or a sorted T cell fraction (not recorded which).

CDR3 protein: CASKPDLSTGSNEQFF. CDR3 sequence (DNA): TGTGCCAGCAAACCTGACCTCTCCACTGGGAGTAATGAGCAGTTCTTC. The chain carries TRBV2 and TRBJ2-1; tentatively, D is TRBD2 (5 bases). Germline V gene sequence: CDR1 SNHLY, CDR2 FYNNEI. This CDR3 is 16 amino acids long. Between the trimmed V and J ends, which lost 7 bases and 7 bases, there was a span of 23 bases.